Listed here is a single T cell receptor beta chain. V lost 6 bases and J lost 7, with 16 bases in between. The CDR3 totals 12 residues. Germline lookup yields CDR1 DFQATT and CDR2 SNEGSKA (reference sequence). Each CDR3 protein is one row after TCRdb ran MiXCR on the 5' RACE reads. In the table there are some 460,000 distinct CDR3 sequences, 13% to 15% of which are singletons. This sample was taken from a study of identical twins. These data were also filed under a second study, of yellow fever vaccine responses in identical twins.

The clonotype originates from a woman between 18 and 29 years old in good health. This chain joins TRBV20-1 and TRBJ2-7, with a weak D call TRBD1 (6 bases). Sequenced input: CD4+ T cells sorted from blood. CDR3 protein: CSATSGVGEQYF. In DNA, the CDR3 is TGCAGTGCGACTTCAGGGGTGGGGGAGCAGTACTTC.